The rows below give T cell receptor beta chains drawn from one sample of a study of shared clonotypes between healthy human individuals. Using immunoSEQ multiplex PCR, the repertoire was profiled, and TCRdb retains in-frame clones only, with some absent. The sample yields about 2.4 million clones, more than 90% seen once. The sequencing sample was made of naive CD4+ T cells sorted from blood. The receptors stem from a man aged 18 to 30 in good health. Both conserved end residues are part of each CDR3. A D gene is named only where the DNA matches it firmly. Expanded clones are given a class, and other clones once, few, many or no size at all.

D	V	size	J	DNA	CDR3
NA	TRBV30	few	TRBJ1-5	TGTGCCTGGAGTGGAGGGGGACAGCCCCAGCATTTT	CAWSGGGQPQHF
NA	TRBV5-8	NA	TRBJ2-7	TGTGCCAGCGGTTTGGTGGCAGCCGGGAACTACGAGCAGTACTTC	CASGLVAAGNYEQYF
NA	TRBV18	NA	TRBJ2-1	TGTGCCAGCTCTCCTGGGCTCAATGAGCAGTTCTTC	CASSPGLNEQFF
TRBD1	TRBV29-1	NA	TRBJ1-2	TGCAGCGCCGCGGACAGGGGGTACTATGGCTACACCTTC	CSAADRGYYGYTF
NA	TRBV5-1	NA	TRBJ1-1	TGCGCCAGCAGCTTGGCGGCTACGGGGGAGAGCACTGAAGCTTTCTTT	CASSLAATGESTEAFF
TRBD1	TRBV18	once	TRBJ2-2	TGTGCCAGCTCACCAGACAGGGGGCGCGACGGGGAGCTGTTTTTT	CASSPDRGRDGELFF
TRBD1	TRBV6-6	NA	TRBJ1-4	TGTGCCAGCAGTTACTCGGACAGGGACAATGAAAAACTGTTTTTT	CASSYSDRDNEKLFF
TRBD1	TRBV5-1	NA	TRBJ2-7	TGCGCCAGCAGCTTCCATCCGGGACAGGGTACCTACGAGCAGTACTTC	CASSFHPGQGTYEQYF
NA	TRBV7-9	NA	TRBJ2-2	TGTGCCAGCAGCTGGTGGACAAGGAACACCGGGGAGCTGTTTTTT	CASSWWTRNTGELFF
TRBD2	TRBV10-3	NA	TRBJ2-1	TGTGCCATCGGTTCGTTAGGACTAGCGGGTAACAATGAGCAGTTCTTC	CAIGSLGLAGNNEQFF
TRBD2	TRBV9	NA	TRBJ2-2	TGTGCCAGCACCAGACTAGCGGGAGCCACCGGGGAGCTGTTTTTT	CASTRLAGATGELFF
TRBD1	TRBV30	once	TRBJ1-1	TGTGCCTGGAGCGACCTAGTGACAGGGGGCCTTGAAGCTTTCTTT	CAWSDLVTGGLEAFF
NA	TRBV27	NA	TRBJ2-2	TGTGCCAGCACTGGGGTGACCGGGGAGCTGTTTTTT	CASTGVTGELFF
NA	TRBV5-6	NA	TRBJ2-3	TGTGCCAGCAGCCCGAGGAAGCAACCTTTAGATACGCAGTATTTT	CASSPRKQPLDTQYF
NA	TRBV2	NA	TRBJ2-1	TGTGCCAGCAGGAAAACGGGGACTTTTGAGCAGTTCTTC	CASRKTGTFEQFF
TRBD1	TRBV18	NA	TRBJ1-1	TGTGCCAGCTCACCTACCCGGCCGGGACAGGGGTCACCGAACACTGAAGCTTTCTTT	CASSPTRPGQGSPNTEAFF
NA	TRBV5-4	NA	TRBJ1-1	TGTGCCAGCAGCTTGGTAGGGGGGGCTGAGGGTGAAGCTTTCTTT	CASSLVGGAEGEAFF
NA	TRBV18	NA	TRBJ2-7	TGTGCCAGCTCACCATATTCAGGGAACGAGCAGTACTTC	CASSPYSGNEQYF
TRBD2	TRBV6-4	NA	TRBJ2-5	TGTGCCAGCAGCCCAACTAGCGGGGGGGAGACCCAGTACTTC	CASSPTSGGETQYF
TRBD2	TRBV29-1	NA	TRBJ2-3	TGCAGCGTTCTCCTAAGCGGGAGGACAGATACGCAGTATTTT	CSVLLSGRTDTQYF
NA	TRBV18	NA	TRBJ1-4	TGTGCCAGCTCACTCGAAAGACTTAATGAAAAACTGTTTTTT	CASSLERLNEKLFF
TRBD2	TRBV28	NA	TRBJ2-3	TGTGCCAGCAGTTTGGGAGGGGCAGATACGCAGTATTTT	CASSLGGADTQYF
TRBD1	TRBV9	NA	TRBJ1-1	TGTGCCAGCAGCGCCTCAACAGGGGGCACTGAGGCTTTCTTT	CASSASTGGTEAFF